This TCR beta chain is from a study of T cells after yellow fever vaccination. The study's findings and limits: In post-booster samples, most primary-vaccination clones reappeared (approximately 97% CD4, 88% CD8). Clonotype sharing between CD4 and CD8 compartments was small.

Making TCR cDNA involved 5'RACE template switching, which added UMIs and a universal primer site. TCRdb analysed the 5' RACE reads with MiXCR anew, one entry per CDR3 protein. The sample holds approximately 180,000 distinct CDR3 sequences, 5.5% to 7.5% seen once. Of note for this clonotype: The antigen remains undetermined.

The starting material was CD4+ T cells sorted from PBMCs, obtained on the day of the first yellow fever vaccination. The receptor was isolated from a man aged 18 to 29 who received the YFV17D yellow fever vaccine.

The CDR3 here is CASSPEQGLGTEAFF. CDR3 nucleotide sequence: TGCGCCAGCAGCCCCGAACAGGGTTTGGGGACTGAAGCTTTCTTT. The V and J genes are TRBV5-1 and TRBJ1-1; D perhaps matches TRBD1 (6 bases). CDR3 length: 15 amino acids. V lost 4 bases, J lost 5 bases, and 18 bases lay in between. CDR1 SGHRS and CDR2 YFSETQ come from the germline V gene.